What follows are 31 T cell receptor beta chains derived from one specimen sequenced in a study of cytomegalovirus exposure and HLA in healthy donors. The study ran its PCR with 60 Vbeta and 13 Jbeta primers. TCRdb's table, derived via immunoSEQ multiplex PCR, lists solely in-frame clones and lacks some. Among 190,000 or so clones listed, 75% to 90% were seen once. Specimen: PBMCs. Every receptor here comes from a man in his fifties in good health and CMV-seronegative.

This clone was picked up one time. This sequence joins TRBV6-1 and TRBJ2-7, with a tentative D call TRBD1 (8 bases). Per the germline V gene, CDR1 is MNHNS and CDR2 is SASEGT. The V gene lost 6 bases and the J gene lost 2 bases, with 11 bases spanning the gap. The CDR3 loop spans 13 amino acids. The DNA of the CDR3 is TGTGCCAGCAGAGCGGGACAGGCCTACGAGCAGTACTTC. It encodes CASRAGQAYEQYF.

The CDR3 protein is CATRTRLAHYEQYF. The CDR3 region has the DNA TGTGCCACCCGGACACGCCTCGCCCACTACGAGCAGTACTTC. The chain uses TRBV27 and TRBJ2-7, with a weak D call TRBD1 (5 bases). Germline CDR1 is MNHEY and CDR2 is SMNVEV (reference sequence). Trimming stripped 10 bases from V and 3 bases from J, with 19 bases between. The CDR3 totals 14 residues.

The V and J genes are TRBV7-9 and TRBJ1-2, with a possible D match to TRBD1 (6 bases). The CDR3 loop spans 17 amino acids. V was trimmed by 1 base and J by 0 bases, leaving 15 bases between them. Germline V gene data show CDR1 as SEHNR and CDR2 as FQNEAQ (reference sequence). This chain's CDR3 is CASSLDRQVSSNYGYTF. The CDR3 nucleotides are TGTGCCAGCAGCTTAGACCGACAGGTATCCTCTAACTATGGCTACACCTTC.

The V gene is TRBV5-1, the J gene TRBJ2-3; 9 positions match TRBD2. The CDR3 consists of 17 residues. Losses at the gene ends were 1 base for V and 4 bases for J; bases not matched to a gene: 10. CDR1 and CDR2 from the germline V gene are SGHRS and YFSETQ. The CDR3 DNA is TGCGCCAGCAGCTTGTGGTCTAGCGGGGCAGGGGCAGATACGCAGTATTTT. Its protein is CASSLWSSGAGADTQYF.

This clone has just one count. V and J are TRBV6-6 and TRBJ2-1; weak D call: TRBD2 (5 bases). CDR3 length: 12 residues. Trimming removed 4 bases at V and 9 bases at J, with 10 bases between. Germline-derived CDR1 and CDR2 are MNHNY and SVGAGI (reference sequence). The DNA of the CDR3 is TGTGCCAGCAGTTGGGTACTAGGTGAGCAGTTCTTC. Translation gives CASSWVLGEQFF.

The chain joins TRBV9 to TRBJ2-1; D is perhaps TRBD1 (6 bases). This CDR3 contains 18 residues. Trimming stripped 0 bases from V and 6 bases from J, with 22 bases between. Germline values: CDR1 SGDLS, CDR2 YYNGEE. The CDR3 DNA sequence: TGTGCCAGCAGCGTAGGGTCTCGTCTACAGGGTGGGGGCAATGAGCAGTTCTTC. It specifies CASSVGSRLQGGGNEQFF.

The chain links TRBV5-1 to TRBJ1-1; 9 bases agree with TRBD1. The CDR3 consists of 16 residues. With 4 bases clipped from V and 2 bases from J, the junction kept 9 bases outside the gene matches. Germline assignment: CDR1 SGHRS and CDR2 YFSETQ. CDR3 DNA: TGCGCCAGCAGCCCCCGACCGACAGGGGGAAACACTGAAGCTTTCTTT. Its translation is CASSPRPTGGNTEAFF.

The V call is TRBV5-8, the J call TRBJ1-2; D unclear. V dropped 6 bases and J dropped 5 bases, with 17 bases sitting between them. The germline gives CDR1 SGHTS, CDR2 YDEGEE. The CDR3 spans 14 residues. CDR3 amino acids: CASINPRGRYGYTF. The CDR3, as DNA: TGTGCCAGCATCAATCCTCGAGGTAGGTATGGCTACACCTTC. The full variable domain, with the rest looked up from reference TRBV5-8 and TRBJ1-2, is EAGVTQSPTHLIKTRGQQATLRCSPISGHTSVYWYQQALGLGLQFLLWYDEGEERNRGNFPPRFSGRQFPNYSSELNVNALELEDSALYLCASINPRGRYGYTFGSGTRLTVV.

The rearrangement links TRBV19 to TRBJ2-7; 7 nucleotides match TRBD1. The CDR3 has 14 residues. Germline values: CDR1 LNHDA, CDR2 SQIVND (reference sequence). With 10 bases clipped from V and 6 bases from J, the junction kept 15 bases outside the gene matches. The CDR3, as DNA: TGTGCCACCCGGGACAGTCGAGGTCTGGGCGAGCAGTACTTC. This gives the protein CATRDSRGLGEQYF.

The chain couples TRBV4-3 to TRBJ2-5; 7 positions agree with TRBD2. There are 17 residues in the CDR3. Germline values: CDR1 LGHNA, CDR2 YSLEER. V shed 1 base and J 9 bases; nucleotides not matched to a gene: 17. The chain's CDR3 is CASSQGRQLARVEAQYF. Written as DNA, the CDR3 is TGCGCCAGCAGCCAAGGCCGCCAACTAGCGAGGGTTGAGGCCCAGTACTTC.

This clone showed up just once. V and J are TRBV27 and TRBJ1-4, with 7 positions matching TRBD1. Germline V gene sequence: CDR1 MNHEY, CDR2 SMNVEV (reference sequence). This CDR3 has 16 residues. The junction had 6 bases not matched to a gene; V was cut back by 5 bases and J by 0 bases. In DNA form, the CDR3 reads TGTGCCAGCAGTCTTCTCGGGACAGCAACTAATGAAAAACTGTTTTTT. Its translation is CASSLLGTATNEKLFF.

Here the CDR3 reads CASSRLGAEYGYTF. The DNA for the CDR3 is TGTGCCAGCAGTCGCCTGGGGGCTGAGTATGGCTACACCTTC. The rearrangement links TRBV27 to TRBJ1-2, with D possibly being TRBD1 (6 bases). V lost 5 bases, J lost 5 bases, and 15 bases lay in between. CDR1 is MNHEY, CDR2 SMNVEV, per germline (reference sequence). This CDR3 contains 14 residues.

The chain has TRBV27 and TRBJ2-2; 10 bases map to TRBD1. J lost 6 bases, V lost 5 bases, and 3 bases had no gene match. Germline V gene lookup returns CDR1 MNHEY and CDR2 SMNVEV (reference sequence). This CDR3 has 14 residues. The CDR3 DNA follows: TGTGCCAGCAGTAGACAGGGGGCAGCCGGGGAGCTGTTTTTT. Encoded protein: CASSRQGAAGELFF.

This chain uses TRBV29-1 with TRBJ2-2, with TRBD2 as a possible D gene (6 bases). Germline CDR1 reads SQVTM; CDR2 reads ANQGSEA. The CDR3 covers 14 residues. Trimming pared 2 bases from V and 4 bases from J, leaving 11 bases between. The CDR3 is CSVELLAGTGELFF. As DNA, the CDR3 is TGCAGCGTTGAATTACTAGCCGGCACCGGGGAGCTGTTTTTT.

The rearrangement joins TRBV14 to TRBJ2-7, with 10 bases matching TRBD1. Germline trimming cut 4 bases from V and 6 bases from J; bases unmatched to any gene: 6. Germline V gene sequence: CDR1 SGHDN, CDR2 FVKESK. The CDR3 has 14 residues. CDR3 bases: TGTGCCAGCAGCCCTCCGGGACAGGGGTTCGAGCAGTACTTC. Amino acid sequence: CASSPPGQGFEQYF.

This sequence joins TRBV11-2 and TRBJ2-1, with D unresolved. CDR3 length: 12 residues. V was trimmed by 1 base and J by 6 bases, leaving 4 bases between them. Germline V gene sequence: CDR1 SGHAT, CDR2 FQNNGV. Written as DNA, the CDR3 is TGTGCCAGCAGCTTAGTCCTCAATGAGCAGTTCTTC. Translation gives CASSLVLNEQFF.

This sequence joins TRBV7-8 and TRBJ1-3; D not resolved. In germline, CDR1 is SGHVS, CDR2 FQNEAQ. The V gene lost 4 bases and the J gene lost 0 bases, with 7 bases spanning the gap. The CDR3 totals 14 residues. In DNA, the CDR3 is TGTGCCAGCAGCTCCTTACTCTCTGGAAACACCATATATTTT. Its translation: CASSSLLSGNTIYF.

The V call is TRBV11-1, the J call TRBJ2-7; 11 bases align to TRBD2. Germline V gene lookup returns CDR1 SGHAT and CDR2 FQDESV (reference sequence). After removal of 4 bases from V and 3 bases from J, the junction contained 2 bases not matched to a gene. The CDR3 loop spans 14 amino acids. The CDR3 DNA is TGTGCCAGCAGCTCGGGACTAGCGGTCTACGAGCAGTACTTC. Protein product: CASSSGLAVYEQYF.

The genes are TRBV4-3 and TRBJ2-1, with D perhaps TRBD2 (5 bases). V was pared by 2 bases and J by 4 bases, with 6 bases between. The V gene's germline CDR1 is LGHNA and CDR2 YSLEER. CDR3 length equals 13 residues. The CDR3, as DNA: TGCGCCAGCAGCCAATCGGGATACAATGAGCAGTTCTTC. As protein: CASSQSGYNEQFF.

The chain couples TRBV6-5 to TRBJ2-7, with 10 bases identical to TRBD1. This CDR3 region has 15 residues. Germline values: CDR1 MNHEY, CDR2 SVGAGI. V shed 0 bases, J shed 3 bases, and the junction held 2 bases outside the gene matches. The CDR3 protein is CASSYSWTGGYEQYF. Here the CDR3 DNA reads TGTGCCAGCAGTTACTCGTGGACAGGGGGCTACGAGCAGTACTTC.

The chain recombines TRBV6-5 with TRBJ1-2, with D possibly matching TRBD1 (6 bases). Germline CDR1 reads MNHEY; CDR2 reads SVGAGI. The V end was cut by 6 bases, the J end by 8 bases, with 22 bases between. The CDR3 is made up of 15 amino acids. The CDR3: CASSLTGPKSRGYTF. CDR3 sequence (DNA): TGTGCCAGCAGCCTCACAGGGCCTAAGTCGAGAGGCTACACCTTC.

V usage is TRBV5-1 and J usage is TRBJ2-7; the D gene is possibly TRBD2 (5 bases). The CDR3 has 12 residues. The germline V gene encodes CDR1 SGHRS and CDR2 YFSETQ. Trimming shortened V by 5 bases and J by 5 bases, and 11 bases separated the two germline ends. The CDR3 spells CASSSDFHEQYF. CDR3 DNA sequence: TGCGCCAGCAGTTCGGACTTCCACGAGCAGTACTTC.

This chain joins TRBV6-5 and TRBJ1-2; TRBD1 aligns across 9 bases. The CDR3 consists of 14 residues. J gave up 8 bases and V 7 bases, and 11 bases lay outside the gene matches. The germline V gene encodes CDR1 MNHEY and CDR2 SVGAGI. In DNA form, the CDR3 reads TGTGCCAGCACCCCCCGGACAGGGGCCTACGGCTACACCTTC. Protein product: CASTPRTGAYGYTF.

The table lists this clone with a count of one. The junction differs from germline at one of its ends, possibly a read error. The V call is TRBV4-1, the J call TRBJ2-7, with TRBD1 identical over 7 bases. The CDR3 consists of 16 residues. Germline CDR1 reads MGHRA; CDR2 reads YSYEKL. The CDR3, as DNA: TGCGCCAGCAGTCAAGCCCCGGGACAGCTCTCCTACGAGCAGTACTTC. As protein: CASSQAPGQLSYEQYF.

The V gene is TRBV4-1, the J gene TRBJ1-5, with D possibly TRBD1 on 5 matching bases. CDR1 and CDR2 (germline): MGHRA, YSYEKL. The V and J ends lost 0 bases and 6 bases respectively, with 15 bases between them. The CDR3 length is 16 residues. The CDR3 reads CASSQDGGAGRQPQHF. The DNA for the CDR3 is TGCGCCAGCAGCCAAGATGGCGGGGCCGGACGTCAGCCCCAGCATTTT.

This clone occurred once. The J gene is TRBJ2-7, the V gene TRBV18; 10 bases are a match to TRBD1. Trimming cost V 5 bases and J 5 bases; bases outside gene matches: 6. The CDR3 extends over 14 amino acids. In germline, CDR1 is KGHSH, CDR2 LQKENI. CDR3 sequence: CASSSGTGVDEQYF. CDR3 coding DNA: TGTGCCAGCTCATCCGGGACAGGGGTCGACGAGCAGTACTTC.

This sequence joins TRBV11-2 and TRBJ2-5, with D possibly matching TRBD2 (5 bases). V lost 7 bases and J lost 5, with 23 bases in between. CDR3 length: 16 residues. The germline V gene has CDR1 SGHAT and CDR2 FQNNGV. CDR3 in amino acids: CASTPEVLGRGETQYF. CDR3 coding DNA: TGTGCCAGCACCCCAGAGGTACTAGGCCGTGGGGAGACCCAGTACTTC.

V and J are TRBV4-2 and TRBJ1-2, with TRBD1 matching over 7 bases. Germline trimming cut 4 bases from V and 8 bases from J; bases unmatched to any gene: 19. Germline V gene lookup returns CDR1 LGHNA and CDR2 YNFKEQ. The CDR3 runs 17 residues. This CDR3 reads CASSPLPREQGSRGYTF. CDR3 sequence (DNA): TGTGCCAGCAGCCCGCTCCCCCGCGAACAGGGGAGTCGAGGCTACACCTTC.

The CDR3 sequence is CASRRQGSHEQYF. The CDR3, as DNA: TGTGCCAGCAGGAGACAGGGGTCACACGAGCAGTACTTC. The chain recombines TRBV7-8 with TRBJ2-7, with TRBD1 identical over 8 bases. Germline CDR1 SGHVS, CDR2 FQNEAQ. J lost 5 bases, V lost 6 bases, and 6 bases had no gene match. The CDR3 loop spans 13 amino acids.

The CDR3 protein is CASSTLAGGREQFF. The CDR3 bases are TGCGCCAGCAGCACCCTAGCGGGGGGACGTGAGCAGTTCTTC. The genes are TRBV5-1 and TRBJ2-1, with 11 bases identical to TRBD2. The CDR3 has 14 amino acids. Germline V gives CDR1 SGHRS, CDR2 YFSETQ. V lost 4 bases and J lost 9; bases outside the gene matches: 6.

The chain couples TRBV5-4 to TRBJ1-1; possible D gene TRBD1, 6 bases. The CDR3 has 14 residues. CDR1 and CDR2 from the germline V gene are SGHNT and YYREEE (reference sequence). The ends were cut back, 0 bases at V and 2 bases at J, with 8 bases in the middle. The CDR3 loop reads CASSLDRANTEAFF. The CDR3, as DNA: TGTGCCAGCAGCTTGGACAGGGCAAACACTGAAGCTTTCTTT.